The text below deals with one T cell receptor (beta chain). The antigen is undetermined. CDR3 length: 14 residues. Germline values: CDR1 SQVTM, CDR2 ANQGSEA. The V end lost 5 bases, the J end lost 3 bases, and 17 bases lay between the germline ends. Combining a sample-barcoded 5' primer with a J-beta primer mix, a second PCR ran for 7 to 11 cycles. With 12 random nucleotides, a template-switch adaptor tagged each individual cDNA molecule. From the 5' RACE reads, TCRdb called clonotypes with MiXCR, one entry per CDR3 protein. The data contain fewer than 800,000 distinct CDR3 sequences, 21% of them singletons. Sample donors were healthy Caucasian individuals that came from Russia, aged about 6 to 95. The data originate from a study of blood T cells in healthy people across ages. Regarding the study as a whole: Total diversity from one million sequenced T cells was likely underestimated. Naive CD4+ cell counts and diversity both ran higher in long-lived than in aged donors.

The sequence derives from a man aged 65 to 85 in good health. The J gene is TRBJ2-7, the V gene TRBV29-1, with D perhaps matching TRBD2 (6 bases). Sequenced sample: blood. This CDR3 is CSVPGPGGLYEQYF. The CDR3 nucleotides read TGCAGCGTTCCTGGTCCCGGGGGACTCTACGAGCAGTACTTC.